This note documents a single TCR beta chain sequence. The data originate from a study of blood T cells in healthy people across ages. Russia was home to the donors, healthy Caucasian individuals aged 6 to 90. CDR3 size: 13 residues. V was cut by 4 bases and J by 4 bases, with 10 bases left in between. Germline CDR1 is SGHTA and CDR2 is FQGTGA. A second PCR of about 7 to 12 cycles used a sample-barcoded 5' primer and a J-beta primer mix. Tagging of each cDNA molecule was performed by a template-switch adaptor with 12 random nucleotides. TCRdb redid the calling of the 5' RACE reads with MiXCR, one entry per CDR3 protein. The profile shows nearly 1 million distinct CDR3 sequences, roughly 51% of them singletons.

This sequence was found in a woman between 55 and 75 years old in good health. The V and J genes are TRBV7-3 and TRBJ2-5, with a tentative D call TRBD1 (5 bases). The source material was blood. The CDR3 loop is CASSSTGTETQYF. CDR3 in DNA: TGTGCCAGCAGCTCCACAGGAACAGAGACCCAGTACTTC.